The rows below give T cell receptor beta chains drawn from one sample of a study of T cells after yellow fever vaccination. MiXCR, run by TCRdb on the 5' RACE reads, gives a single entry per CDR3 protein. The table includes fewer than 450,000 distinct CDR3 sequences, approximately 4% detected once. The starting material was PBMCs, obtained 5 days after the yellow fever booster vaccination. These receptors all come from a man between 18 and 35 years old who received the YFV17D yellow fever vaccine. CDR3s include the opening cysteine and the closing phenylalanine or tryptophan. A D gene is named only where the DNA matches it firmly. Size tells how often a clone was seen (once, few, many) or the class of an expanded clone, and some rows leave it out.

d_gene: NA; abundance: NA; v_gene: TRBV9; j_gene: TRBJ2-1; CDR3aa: CASCSPNEEQFF; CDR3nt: TGTGCCAGTTGTAGCCCTAATGAGGAGCAGTTCTTC
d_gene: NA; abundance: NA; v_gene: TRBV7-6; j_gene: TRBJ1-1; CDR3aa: CASSLAGTDGREAFF; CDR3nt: TGTGCCAGCAGCTTAGCCGGGACGGACGGGCGTGAAGCTTTCTTT
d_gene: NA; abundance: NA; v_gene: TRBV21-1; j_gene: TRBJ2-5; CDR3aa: CASSKGPHPHTGAETQYF; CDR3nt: TGTGCCAGCAGCAAAGGTCCTCATCCGCACACGGGGGCCGAGACCCAGTACTTC
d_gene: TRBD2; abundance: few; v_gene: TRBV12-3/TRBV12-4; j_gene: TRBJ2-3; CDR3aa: CASRLAGGGDTQYF; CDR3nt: TGTGCCAGCAGACTAGCGGGGGGCGGTGATACGCAGTATTTT
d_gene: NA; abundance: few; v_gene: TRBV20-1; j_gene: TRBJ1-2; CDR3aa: CSAADIYGYTF; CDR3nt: TGCAGTGCTGCGGACATTTATGGCTACACCTTC
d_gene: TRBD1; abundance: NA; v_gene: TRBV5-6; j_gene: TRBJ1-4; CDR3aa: CASSPGTGTDEKLFF; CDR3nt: TGTGCCAGCAGCCCAGGGACAGGGACGGATGAAAAACTGTTTTTT
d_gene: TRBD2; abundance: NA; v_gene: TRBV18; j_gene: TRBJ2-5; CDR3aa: CASSVYRDYKETQYF; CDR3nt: TGTGCCAGCTCAGTATACCGGGACTACAAAGAGACCCAGTACTTC
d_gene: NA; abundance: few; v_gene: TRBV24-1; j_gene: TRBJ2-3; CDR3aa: CATRGPRHADTQYF; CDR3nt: TGTGCCACGAGGGGCCCTAGGCACGCAGATACGCAGTATTTT
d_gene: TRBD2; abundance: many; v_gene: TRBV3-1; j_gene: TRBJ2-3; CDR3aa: CASSPRLAGALSTDTQYF; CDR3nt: TGTGCCAGCAGCCCCCGACTAGCGGGGGCTCTAAGCACAGATACGCAGTATTTT
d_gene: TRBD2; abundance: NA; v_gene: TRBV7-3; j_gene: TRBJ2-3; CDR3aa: CASSLTSASGGTDTQYF; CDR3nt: TGTGCCAGCAGCTTAACGTCGGCTAGCGGGGGCACAGATACGCAGTATTTT
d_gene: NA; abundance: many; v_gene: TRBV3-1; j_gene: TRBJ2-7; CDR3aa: CASSQDYEQYF; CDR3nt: TGTGCCAGCAGCCAAGACTACGAGCAGTACTTC
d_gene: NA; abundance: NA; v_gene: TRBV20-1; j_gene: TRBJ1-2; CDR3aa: CSASSGLLGYGYTF; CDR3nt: TGCAGTGCTTCTTCAGGATTGCTGGGATATGGCTACACCTTC
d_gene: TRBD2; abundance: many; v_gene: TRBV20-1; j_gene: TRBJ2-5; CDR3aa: CSASGGAPFETQYF; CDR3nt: TGCAGTGCTAGCGGGGGGGCCCCGTTTGAGACCCAGTACTTC
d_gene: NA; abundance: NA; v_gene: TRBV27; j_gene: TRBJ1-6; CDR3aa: CASSLSRTYNSPLHF; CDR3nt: TGTGCCAGCAGTTTATCCCGGACGTATAATTCACCCCTCCACTTT
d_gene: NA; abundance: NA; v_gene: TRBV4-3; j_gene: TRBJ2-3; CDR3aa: CASSQAQPGVDTQYF; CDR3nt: TGCGCCAGCAGCCAAGCACAGCCAGGGGTAGATACGCAGTATTTT
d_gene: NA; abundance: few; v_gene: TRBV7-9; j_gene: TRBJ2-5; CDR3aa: CASKRVTALETQYF; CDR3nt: TGTGCCAGTAAACGAGTGACGGCCCTGGAGACCCAGTACTTC
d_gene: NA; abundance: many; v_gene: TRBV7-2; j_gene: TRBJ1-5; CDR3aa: CASSSTGFSNQPQHF; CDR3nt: TGTGCCAGCAGCTCTACAGGGTTTAGCAATCAGCCCCAGCATTTT
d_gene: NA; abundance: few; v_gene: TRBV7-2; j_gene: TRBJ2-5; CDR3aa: CASSSDSEETQYF; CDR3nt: TGTGCCAGCAGCTCCGACAGCGAAGAGACCCAGTACTTC
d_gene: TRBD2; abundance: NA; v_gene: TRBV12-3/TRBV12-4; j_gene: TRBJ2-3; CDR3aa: CASRIAGGGTDTQYF; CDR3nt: TGTGCCAGCAGGATAGCGGGGGGCGGCACAGATACGCAGTATTTT